The subject of this entry is one T cell receptor (beta chain). Its antigen is still unknown. This sample is drawn from a study of shared clonotypes between healthy human individuals. This CDR3 is built from 17 residues. Deletions cut 5 bases from V and 5 bases from J, with 22 bases between. Germline V CDR1 and CDR2: PRHDT, FYEKMQ (reference sequence). Study-level points and caveats: Shared across a handful of donors were approximately 5% of the naive CD4 clonotypes.

TCRdb keeps only in-frame clones here, not all; method: immunoSEQ multiplex PCR. The sample holds approximately 1,500,000 clones, about 96% seen once. CD45RA-negative memory and CD45RA+ naive subsets were split from the CD4+ cells. The TCR was taken from a man aged 25 to 40 in good health. V gene TRBV13 combines with J gene TRBJ2-1; perhaps TRBD2 as D (5 bases). Source material: naive CD4+ T cells sorted from blood. Subset specified: CD45RA+ positively selected. CDR3 in amino acids: CASSLTTPRVLNNEQFF. The DNA for the CDR3 is TGTGCCAGCAGCCTAACAACTCCGAGGGTACTAAACAATGAGCAGTTCTTC.